The table lists the clone carrying this TCR beta chain with a count of one. This sample was included in a study of blood T cell repertoires in COVID-19. Looking at the study overall: T cells, B-cell-depleted T cells, or PBMCs provided the cDNA or gDNA that served as material.

This CDR3 comprises 16 residues. J was trimmed by 5 bases and V by 4 bases; bases with no gene match: 8. Looked up from germline, CDR1 is KGHSH and CDR2 is LQKENI. Source study methods: Reference gene primers were amplified, and this amplification served to estimate nucleated cell counts. Method: immunoSEQ multiplex PCR; TCRdb's copy keeps in-frame clones and lacks some. D and trimming were read from the DNA, whereas the V and J calls and clone size are those reported in that table. The sample comprises about 130,000 clones, around 83% of which are singletons, and 15% to 20% rests with the top ten. Sequenced: PBMCs or T cells enriched from blood (not recorded which). The sequence was obtained from a man in his thirties or forties who had recovered from COVID-19. This chain connects TRBV18 to TRBJ1-5; 10 nucleotides line up with TRBD1. For the CDR3, the DNA is TGTGCCAGCTCACATTCAGGACAGGGGGGGGATCAGCCCCAGCATTTT. It yields the protein CASSHSGQGGDQPQHF.